This TCR beta chain comes out of a study of T-cell memory formation after mild COVID-19. Study-level results: Contracting CD4+ clones sat mainly in CM and EM; CD8+ in EMRA.

TCRdb fed the 5' RACE reads into MiXCR, producing one record per CDR3 protein. The sample records approximately 410,000 distinct CDR3 sequences, less than 25% being singletons. Germline CDR1 is SGHTA and CDR2 is FQGNSA. Trimming took off 5 bases at V and 9 bases at J, with 20 bases between the two ends. This CDR3 comprises 14 residues. About this clonotype: Its antigen remains unidentified.

The specimen was PBMCs or a T cell subset sorted from them (not recorded which). The source of this sequence is an adult woman who had mild COVID-19 (a few samples of this study predate the infection). Cell type and time point are not known. This rearrangement joins TRBV7-2 to TRBJ2-7, with D uncertain. CDR3 nucleotides: TGTGCCAGCAGCCGCCCCACAGTGCTCGGCGGGCAGTACTTC. It encodes CASSRPTVLGGQYF. Full variable domain (remainder filled in from reference TRBV7-2 and TRBJ2-7): GAGVSQSPSNKVTEKGKDVELRCDPISGHTALYWYRQSLGQGLEFLIYFQGNSAPDKSGLPSDRFSAERTGGSVSTLTIQRTQQEDSAVYLCASSRPTVLGGQYFGPGTRLTVT.